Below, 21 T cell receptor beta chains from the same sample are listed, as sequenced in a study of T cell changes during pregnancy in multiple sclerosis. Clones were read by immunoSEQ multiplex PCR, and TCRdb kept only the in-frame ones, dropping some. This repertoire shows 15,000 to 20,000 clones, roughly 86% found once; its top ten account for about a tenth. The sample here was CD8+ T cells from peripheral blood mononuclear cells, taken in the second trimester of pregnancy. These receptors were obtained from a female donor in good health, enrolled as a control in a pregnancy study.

CDR3 DNA: TGTGCCAGCAGCTTAATCGTTGGAAACACCATATATTTT. The encoded protein is CASSLIVGNTIYF. V is TRBV7-9 and J is TRBJ1-3; D ambiguous. V was cut by 2 bases and J by 3 bases, with 5 bases left in between. There are 13 residues in the CDR3. The germline CDR1 and CDR2 sequences are SEHNR and FQNEAQ (reference sequence).

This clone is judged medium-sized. CDR3 nucleotide sequence: TGTGCCTGGAGAGAACAGGGGGACCCTTATGGCTACACCTTC. This sequence encodes CAWREQGDPYGYTF. This sequence joins TRBV30 and TRBJ1-2; TRBD1 aligns across 8 bases. J lost 5 bases, V lost 3 bases, and 8 bases had no gene match. This CDR3 has 14 amino acids. Looked up from germline, CDR1 is GTSNPN and CDR2 is SVGIG (reference sequence).

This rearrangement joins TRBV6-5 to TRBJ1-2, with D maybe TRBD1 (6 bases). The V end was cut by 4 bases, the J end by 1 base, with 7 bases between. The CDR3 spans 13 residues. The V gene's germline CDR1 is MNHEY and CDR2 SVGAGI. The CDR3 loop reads CASSWTDNYGYTF. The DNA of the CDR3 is TGTGCCAGCAGTTGGACAGATAACTATGGCTACACCTTC.

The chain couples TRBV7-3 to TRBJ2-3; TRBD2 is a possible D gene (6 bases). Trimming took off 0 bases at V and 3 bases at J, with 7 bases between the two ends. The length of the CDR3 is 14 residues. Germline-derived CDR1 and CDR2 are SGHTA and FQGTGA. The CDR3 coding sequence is TGTGCCAGCAGCTTAACGGCGGGGACAGATACGCAGTATTTT. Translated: CASSLTAGTDTQYF.

DNA for the CDR3: TGTGCCACCAGCAGAGATTATAGCGGGGGGGCGGATACGCAGTATTTT. Translation gives CATSRDYSGGADTQYF. The chain uses TRBV15 and TRBJ2-3; the match to TRBD2 covers 11 bases. The CDR3 runs to 16 residues. Per the germline V gene, CDR1 is LNHNV and CDR2 is YYDKDF (reference sequence). J lost 6 bases, V lost 0 bases, and 5 bases had no gene match.

The CDR3 region is CASSLSLTDTQYF. The CDR3 bases are TGTGCCAGCTCACTATCTCTCACAGATACGCAGTATTTT. The chain is built from TRBV18 and TRBJ2-3; the D is unclear. V was trimmed by 4 bases and J by 2 bases, leaving 7 bases between them. The germline CDR1 and CDR2 sequences are KGHSH and LQKENI. This CDR3 contains 13 residues.

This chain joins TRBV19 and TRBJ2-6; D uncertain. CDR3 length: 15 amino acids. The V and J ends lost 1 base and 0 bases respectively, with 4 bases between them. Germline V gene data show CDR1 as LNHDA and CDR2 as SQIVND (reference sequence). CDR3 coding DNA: TGTGCCAGTAGTATAGTTTACTCTGGGGCCAACGTCCTGACTTTC. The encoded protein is CASSIVYSGANVLTF.

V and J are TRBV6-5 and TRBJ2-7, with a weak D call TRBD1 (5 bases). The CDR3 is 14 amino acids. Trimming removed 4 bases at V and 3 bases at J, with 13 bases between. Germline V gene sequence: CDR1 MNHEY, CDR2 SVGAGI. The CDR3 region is CASSSRQPNYEQYF. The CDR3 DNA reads TGTGCCAGCAGTTCGCGACAGCCGAACTACGAGCAGTACTTC.

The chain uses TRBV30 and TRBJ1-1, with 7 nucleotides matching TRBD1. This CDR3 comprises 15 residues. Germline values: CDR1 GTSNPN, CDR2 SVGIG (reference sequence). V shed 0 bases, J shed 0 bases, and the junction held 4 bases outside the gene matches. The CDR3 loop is CAWSVMTGLNTEAFF. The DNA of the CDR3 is TGTGCCTGGAGTGTAATGACAGGGCTGAACACTGAAGCTTTCTTT.

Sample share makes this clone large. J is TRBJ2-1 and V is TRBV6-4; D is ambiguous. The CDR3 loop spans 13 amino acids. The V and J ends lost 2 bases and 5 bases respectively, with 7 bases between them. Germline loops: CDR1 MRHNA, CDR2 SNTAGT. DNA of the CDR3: TGTGCCAGCAGTGACACTTCTGACAATGAGCAGTTCTTC. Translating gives CASSDTSDNEQFF.

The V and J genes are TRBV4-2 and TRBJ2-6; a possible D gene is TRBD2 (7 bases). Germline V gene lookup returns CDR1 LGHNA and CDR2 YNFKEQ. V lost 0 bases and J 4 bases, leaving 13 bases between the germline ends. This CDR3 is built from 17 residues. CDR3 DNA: TGTGCCAGCAGCCAAGAGACTAGCCAGGGGGGGGCCAACGTCCTGACTTTC. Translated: CASSQETSQGGANVLTF.

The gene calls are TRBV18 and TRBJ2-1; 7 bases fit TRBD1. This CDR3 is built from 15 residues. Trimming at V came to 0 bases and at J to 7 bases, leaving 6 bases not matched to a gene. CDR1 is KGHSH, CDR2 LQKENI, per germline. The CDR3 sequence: CASSPPRQGPNEQFF. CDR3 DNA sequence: TGTGCCAGCTCACCACCGCGACAGGGTCCTAATGAGCAGTTCTTC.

This CDR3 is CASSPGTGDATNEKLFF. The CDR3 DNA is TGTGCCAGCAGCCCCGGGACAGGGGATGCAACTAATGAAAAACTGTTTTTT. The rearrangement joins TRBV9 to TRBJ1-4; TRBD1 matches 10 bases. CDR3 size: 17 residues. V lost 4 bases and J lost 0; bases outside the gene matches: 6. CDR1 and CDR2 from the germline V gene are SGDLS and YYNGEE.

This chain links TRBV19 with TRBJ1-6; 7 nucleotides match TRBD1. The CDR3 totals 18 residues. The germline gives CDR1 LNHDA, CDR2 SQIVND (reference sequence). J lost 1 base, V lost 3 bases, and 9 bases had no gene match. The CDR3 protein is CASSISTGEWSYNSPLHF. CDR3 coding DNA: TGTGCCAGTAGTATTTCAACAGGGGAATGGTCCTATAATTCACCCCTCCACTTT.

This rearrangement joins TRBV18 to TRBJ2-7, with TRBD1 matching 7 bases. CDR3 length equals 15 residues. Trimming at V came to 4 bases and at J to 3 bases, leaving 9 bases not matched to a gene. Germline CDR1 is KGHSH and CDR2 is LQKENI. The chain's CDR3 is CASSRSTGLSYEQYF. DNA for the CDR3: TGTGCCAGCTCACGGTCGACAGGGCTAAGCTACGAGCAGTACTTC.

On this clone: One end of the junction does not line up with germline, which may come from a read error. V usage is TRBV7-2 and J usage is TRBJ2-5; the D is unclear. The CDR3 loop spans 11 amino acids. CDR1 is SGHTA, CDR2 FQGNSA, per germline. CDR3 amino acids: CASSFWAPMDF. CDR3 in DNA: TGTGCCAGCAGCTTCTGGGCGCCAATGGACTTC. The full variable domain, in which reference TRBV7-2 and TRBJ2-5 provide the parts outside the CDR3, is GAGVSQSPSNKVTEKGKDVELRCDPISGHTALYWYRQSLGQGLEFLIYFQGNSAPDKSGLPSDRFSAERTGGSVSTLTIQRTQQEDSAVYLCASSFWAPMDFGPGTRLLVL.

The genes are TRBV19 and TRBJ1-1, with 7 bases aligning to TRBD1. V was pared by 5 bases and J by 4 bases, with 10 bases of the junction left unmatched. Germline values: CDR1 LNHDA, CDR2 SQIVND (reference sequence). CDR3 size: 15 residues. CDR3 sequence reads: CASSWAGRGVTEAFF. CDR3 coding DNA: TGTGCCAGTAGTTGGGCCGGCAGGGGGGTCACTGAAGCTTTCTTT.

The CDR3 loop reads CASSYTGRNTEAFF. For the CDR3, the DNA is TGTGCCAGCAGTTACACAGGGAGGAACACTGAAGCTTTCTTT. The chain carries TRBV6-6 and TRBJ1-1; D is perhaps TRBD1 (6 bases). The germline V gene encodes CDR1 MNHNY and CDR2 SVGAGI (reference sequence). With 2 bases removed from V and 1 base from J, the gap between germline ends came to 8 bases. This CDR3 contains 14 residues.

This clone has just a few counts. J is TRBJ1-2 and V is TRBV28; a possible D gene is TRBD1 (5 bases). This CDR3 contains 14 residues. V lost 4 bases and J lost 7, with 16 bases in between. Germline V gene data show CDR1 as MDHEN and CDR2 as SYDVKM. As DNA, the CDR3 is TGTGCCAGCAGTTGGGGACTTATCTGGAGTGGCTACACCTTC. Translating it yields CASSWGLIWSGYTF.

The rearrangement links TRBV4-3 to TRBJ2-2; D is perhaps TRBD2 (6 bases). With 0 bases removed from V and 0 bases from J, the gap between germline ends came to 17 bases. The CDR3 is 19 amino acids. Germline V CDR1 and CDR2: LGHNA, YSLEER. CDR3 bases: TGCGCCAGCAGCCAAGAAAGGGGACTGGCCCCCACGAACACCGGGGAGCTGTTTTTT. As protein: CASSQERGLAPTNTGELFF.

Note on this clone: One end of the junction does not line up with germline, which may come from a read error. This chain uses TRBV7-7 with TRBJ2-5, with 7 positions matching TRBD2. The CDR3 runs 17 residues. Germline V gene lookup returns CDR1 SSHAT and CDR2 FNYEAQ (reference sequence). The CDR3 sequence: CASSLRTASGRGETQYF. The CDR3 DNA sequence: TGTGCTAGCAGCTTACGAACGGCTAGCGGTCGGGGAGAGACCCAGTACTTC.